This TCR beta chain was observed in a study of blood T cell repertoires in COVID-19. About the research overall: The samples span acute and convalescent COVID-19 from the United States, Italy and Spain. T cells, B-cell-depleted T cells, or PBMCs supplied cDNA or gDNA.

Original methodology: Reference gene primer amplification in the assay estimated nucleated cell counts. Data came from immunoSEQ multiplex PCR; TCRdb stores just in-frame clones and leaves some out. For V, J and clone size, that table is used; D and trimming come from the DNA. This table has a few hundred thousand clones, around 85% appearing once. The CDR3 loop spans 13 amino acids. Per the germline V gene, CDR1 is LNHDA and CDR2 is SQIVND (reference sequence). Trimming stripped 6 bases from V and 7 bases from J, with 13 bases between. Sequencing was done on a sample of peripheral blood. The sequence was obtained from a woman in her late teens or twenties with acute or convalescent COVID-19. The chain employs TRBV19 and TRBJ2-1, with a weak D call TRBD1 (6 bases). CDR3 nucleotide sequence: TGTGCCAGTAGCCCGGGACAAGGGAATGAGCAGTTCTTC. Its protein is CASSPGQGNEQFF.